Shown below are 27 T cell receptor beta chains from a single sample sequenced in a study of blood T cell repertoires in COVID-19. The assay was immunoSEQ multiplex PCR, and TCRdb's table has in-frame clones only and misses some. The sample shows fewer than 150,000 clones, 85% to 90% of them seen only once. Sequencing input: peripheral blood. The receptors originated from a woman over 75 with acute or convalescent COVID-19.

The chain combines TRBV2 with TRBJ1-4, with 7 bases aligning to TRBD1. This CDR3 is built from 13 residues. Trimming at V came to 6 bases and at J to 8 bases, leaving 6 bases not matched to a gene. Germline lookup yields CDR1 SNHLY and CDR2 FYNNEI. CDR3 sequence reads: CASRQTGTEKLFF. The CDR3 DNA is TGTGCCAGCAGACAGACAGGGACCGAAAAACTGTTTTTT. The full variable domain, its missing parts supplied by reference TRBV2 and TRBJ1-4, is EPEVTQTPSHQVTQMGQEVILRCVPISNHLYFYWYRQILGQKVEFLVSFYNNEISEKSEIFDDQFSVERPDGSNFTLKIRSTKLEDSAMYFCASRQTGTEKLFFGSGTQLSVL.

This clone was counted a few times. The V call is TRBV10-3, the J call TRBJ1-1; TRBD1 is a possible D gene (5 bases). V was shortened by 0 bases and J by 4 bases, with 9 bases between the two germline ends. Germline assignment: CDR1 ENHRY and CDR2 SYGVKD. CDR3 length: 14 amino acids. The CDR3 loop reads CAISESRGGTEAFF. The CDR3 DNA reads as TGTGCCATCAGTGAGTCAAGGGGTGGCACTGAAGCTTTCTTT.

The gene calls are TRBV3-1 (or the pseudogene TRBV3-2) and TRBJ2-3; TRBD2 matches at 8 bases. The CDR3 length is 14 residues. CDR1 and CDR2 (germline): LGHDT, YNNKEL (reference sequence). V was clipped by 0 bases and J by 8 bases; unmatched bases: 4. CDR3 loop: CASSQDYAGGTQYF. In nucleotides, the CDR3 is TGTGCCAGCAGCCAAGATTACGCGGGAGGTACGCAGTATTTT.

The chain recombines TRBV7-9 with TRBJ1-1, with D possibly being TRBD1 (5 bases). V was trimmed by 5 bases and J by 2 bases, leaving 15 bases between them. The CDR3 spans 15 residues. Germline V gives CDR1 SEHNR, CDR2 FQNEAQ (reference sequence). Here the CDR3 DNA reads TGTGCCAGCAGCCCAGACGGGCAGGGCAACACTGAAGCTTTCTTT. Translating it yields CASSPDGQGNTEAFF.

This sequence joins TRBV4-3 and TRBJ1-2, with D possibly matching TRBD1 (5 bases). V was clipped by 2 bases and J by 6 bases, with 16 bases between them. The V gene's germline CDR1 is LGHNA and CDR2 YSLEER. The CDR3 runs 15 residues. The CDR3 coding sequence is TGCGCCAGCAGCCAACCCCGGACACCCTGGGATGGCTACACCTTC. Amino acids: CASSQPRTPWDGYTF.

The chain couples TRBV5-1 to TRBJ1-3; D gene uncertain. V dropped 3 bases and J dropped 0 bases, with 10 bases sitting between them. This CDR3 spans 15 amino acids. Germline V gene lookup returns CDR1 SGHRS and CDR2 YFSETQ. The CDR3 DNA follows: TGCGCCAGCAGCTCTGACGGGAGCTCTGGAAACACCATATATTTT. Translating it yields CASSSDGSSGNTIYF.

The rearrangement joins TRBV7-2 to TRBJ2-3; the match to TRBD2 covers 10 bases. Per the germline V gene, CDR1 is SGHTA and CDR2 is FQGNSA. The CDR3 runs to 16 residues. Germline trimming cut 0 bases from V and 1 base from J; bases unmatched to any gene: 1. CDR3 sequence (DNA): TGTGCCAGCAGCTTAGCGGGGACTAGCGGCACAGATACGCAGTATTTT. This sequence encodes CASSLAGTSGTDTQYF.

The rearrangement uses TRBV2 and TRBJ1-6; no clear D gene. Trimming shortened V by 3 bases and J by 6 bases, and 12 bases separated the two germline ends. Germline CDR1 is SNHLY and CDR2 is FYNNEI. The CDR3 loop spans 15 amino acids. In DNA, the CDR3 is TGTGCCAGCAGTGATAATATGGGAGCTAATTCACCCCTCCACTTT. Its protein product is CASSDNMGANSPLHF.

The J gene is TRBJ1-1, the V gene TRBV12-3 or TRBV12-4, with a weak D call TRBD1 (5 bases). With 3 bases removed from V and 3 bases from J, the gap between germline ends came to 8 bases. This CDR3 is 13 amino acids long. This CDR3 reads CASSLIQDTEAFF. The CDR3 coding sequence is TGTGCCAGCAGTTTGATACAGGACACTGAAGCTTTCTTT.

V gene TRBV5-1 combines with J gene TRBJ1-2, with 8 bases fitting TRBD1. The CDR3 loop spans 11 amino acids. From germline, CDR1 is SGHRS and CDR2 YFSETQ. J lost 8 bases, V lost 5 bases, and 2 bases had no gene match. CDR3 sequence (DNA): TGCGCCAGCAGTTCAGGGGGCGGCTACACCTTC. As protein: CASSSGGGYTF.

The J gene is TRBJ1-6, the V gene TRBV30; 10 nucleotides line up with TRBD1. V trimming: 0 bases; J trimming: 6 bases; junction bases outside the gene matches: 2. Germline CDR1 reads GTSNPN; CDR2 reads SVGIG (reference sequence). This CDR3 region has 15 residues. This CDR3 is CAWSVRDRGNSPLHF. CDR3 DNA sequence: TGTGCCTGGAGTGTCCGGGACAGGGGTAATTCACCCCTCCACTTT.

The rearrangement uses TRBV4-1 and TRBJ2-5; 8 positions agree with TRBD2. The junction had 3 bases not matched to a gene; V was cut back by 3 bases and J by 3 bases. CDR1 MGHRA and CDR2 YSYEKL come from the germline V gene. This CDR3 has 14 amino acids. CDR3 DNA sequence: TGCGCCAGCAGCCATACTAGCGGAGAAGAGACCCAGTACTTC. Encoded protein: CASSHTSGEETQYF.

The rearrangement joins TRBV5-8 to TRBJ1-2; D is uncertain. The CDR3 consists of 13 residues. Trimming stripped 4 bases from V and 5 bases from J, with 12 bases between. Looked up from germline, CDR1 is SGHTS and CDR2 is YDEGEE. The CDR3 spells CASSPRLVYGYTF. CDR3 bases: TGTGCCAGCAGCCCCAGACTCGTTTATGGCTACACCTTC. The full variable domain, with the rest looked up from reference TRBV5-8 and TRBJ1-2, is EAGVTQSPTHLIKTRGQQATLRCSPISGHTSVYWYQQALGLGLQFLLWYDEGEERNRGNFPPRFSGRQFPNYSSELNVNALELEDSALYLCASSPRLVYGYTFGSGTRLTVV.

The CDR3 reads CASSPEGDRGGMSPLHF. Written as DNA, the CDR3 is TGTGCCAGCAGCCCTGAGGGGGACAGGGGGGGAATGTCACCCCTCCACTTT. This chain uses TRBV9 with TRBJ1-6, with 11 bases aligning to TRBD1. Germline V gives CDR1 SGDLS, CDR2 YYNGEE. Trimming took 4 bases from V and 10 from J; bases not matched to a gene: 13. The CDR3 extends over 17 amino acids.

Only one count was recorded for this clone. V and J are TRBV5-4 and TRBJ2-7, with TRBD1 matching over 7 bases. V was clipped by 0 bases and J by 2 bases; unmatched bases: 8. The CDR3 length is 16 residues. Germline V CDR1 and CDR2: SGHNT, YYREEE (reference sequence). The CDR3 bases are TGTGCCAGCAGCTTGGGGGGGACAGCGACGACCTACGAGCAGTACTTC. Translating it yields CASSLGGTATTYEQYF.

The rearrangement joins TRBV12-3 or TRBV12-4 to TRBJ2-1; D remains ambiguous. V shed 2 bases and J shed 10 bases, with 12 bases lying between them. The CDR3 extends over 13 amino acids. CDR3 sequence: CASSLSQQSEQFF. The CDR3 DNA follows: TGTGCCAGCAGTTTATCCCAACAATCGGAGCAGTTCTTC.

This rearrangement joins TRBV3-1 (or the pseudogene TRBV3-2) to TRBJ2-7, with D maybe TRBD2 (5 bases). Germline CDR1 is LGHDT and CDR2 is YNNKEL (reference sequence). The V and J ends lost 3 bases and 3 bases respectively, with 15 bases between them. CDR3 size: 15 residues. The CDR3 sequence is CASSQGSLLNYEQYF. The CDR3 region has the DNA TGTGCCAGCAGCCAGGGGAGCCTCCTCAACTACGAGCAGTACTTC.

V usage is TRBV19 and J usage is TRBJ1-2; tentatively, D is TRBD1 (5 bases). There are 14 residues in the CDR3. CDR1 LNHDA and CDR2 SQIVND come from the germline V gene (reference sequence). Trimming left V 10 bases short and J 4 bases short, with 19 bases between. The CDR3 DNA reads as TGTGCCACACAGCAGCCGCAGACAGTCTATGGCTACACCTTC. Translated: CATQQPQTVYGYTF.

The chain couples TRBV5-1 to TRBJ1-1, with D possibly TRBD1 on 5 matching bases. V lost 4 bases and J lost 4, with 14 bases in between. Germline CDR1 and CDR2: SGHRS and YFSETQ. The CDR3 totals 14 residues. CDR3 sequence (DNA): TGCGCCAGCAGCATACAGGATGGTAGCACTGAAGCTTTCTTT. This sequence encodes CASSIQDGSTEAFF.

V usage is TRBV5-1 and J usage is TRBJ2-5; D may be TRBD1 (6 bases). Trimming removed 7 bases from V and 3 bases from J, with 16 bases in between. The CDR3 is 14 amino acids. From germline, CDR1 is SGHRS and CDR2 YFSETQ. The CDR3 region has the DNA TGCGCCAGCGCCTATTTTAAGGGGGAAGAGACCCAGTACTTC. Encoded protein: CASAYFKGEETQYF.

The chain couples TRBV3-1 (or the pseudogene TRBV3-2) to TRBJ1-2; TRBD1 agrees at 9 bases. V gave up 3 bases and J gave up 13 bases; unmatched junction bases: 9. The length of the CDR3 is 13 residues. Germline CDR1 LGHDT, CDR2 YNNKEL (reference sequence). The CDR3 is CASSQGTGPLGTF. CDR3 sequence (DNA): TGTGCCAGCAGCCAGGGGACAGGGCCTTTGGGCACCTTC.

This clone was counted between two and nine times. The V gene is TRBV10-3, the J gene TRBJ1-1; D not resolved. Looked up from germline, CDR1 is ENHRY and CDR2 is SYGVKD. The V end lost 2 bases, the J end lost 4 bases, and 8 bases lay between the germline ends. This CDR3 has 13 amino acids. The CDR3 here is CAISEVGGTEAFF. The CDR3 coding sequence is TGTGCCATCAGTGAGGTCGGTGGCACTGAAGCTTTCTTT.

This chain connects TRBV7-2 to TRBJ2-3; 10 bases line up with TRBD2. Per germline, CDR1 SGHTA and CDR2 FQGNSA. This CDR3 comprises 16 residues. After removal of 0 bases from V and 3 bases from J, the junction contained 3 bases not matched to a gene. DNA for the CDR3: TGTGCCAGCAGCTTAGCCATAGCGGGGGGAACAGATACGCAGTATTTT. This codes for CASSLAIAGGTDTQYF.

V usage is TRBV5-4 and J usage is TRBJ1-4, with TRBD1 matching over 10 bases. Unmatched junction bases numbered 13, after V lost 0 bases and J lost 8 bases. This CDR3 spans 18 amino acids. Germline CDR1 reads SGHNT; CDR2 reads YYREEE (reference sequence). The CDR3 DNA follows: TGTGCCAGCAGCTTGGGGACAGGGGGGACCGGTTCGGAGGAAAAACTGTTTTTT. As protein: CASSLGTGGTGSEEKLFF.

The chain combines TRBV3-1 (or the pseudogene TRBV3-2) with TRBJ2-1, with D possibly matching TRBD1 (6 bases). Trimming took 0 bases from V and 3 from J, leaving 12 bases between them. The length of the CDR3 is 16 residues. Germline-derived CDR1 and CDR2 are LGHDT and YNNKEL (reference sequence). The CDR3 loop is CASSQDSGQFYNEQFF. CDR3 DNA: TGTGCCAGCAGCCAAGACTCAGGACAGTTCTACAATGAGCAGTTCTTC.

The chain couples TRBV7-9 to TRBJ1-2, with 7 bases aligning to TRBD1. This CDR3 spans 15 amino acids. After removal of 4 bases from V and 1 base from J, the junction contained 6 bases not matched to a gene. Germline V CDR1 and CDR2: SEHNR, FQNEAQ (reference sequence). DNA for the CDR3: TGTGCCAGCAGCTCCGAGGGGGCGGGTAACTATGGCTACACCTTC. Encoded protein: CASSSEGAGNYGYTF. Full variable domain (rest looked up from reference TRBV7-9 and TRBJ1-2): DTGVSQNPRHKITKRGQNVTFRCDPISEHNRLYWYRQTLGQGPEFLTYFQNEAQLEKSRLLSDRFSAERPKGSFSTLEIQRTEQGDSAMYLCASSSEGAGNYGYTFGSGTRLTVV.

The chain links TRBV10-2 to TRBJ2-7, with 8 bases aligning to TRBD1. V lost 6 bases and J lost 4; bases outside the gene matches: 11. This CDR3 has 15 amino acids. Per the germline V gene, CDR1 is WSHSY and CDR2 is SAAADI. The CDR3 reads CASRQGDLGAYEQYF. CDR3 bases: TGCGCCAGCAGACAGGGGGATCTAGGGGCGTACGAGCAGTACTTC.